This TCR beta chain was retrieved from a study of identical twins. Findings of the study overall: Reduced insertions were recorded for abundant cord blood beta clonotypes, with no such pattern in memory repertoires.

Comment on this clonotype: The target antigen is unknown.

TCRdb reanalysed the 5' RACE reads using MiXCR and keeps one entry per CDR3 protein. The table lists 400,000 to 650,000 distinct CDR3 sequences, roughly 21% of them singletons. The germline V gene encodes CDR1 LNHDA and CDR2 SQIVND (reference sequence). This CDR3 is 17 amino acids long. The V and J ends lost 0 bases and 2 bases respectively, with 16 bases between them. Separately, the same data were catalogued under a study of T cells expressing NK-cell markers. Per that paper: Sorted CD3+CD56+NKG2C+, CD3+CD56+NKG2C- and CD3+CD56-NKG2C+ T cells supplied TCR beta repertoires. Dominant NKG2C+ clonotypes in 5 or 6 donors made up roughly 1.0-7.0% of CD8+ T cells.

Input material: CD4+ T cells sorted from blood. This receptor was taken from a woman younger than 35 in good health. The rearrangement links TRBV19 to TRBJ2-5; D is unclear. The CDR3 region has the DNA TGTGCCAGTAGTATAGAAGCGTGGACCGGCAGGCAAGAGACCCAGTACTTC. Encoded protein: CASSIEAWTGRQETQYF.